The clone carrying this T cell receptor (beta chain) has a count of ten or more. These data are taken from a study of CD8 T cells in ankylosing spondylitis. Germline lookup yields CDR1 DFQATT and CDR2 SNEGSKA (reference sequence). The CDR3 is 15 residues long. Losses at the gene ends were 3 bases for V and 10 bases for J; bases not matched to a gene: 6. Quantitative molecular-barcoded 5'-RACE generated the TCR beta libraries. TCRdb analysed the 5' RACE reads with MiXCR anew, one entry per CDR3 protein. The sample contains some 200,000 distinct CDR3 sequences, 25% to 30% of which appear only once. Input material: blood, either unsorted or a sorted T cell fraction (not recorded which). J is TRBJ2-1 and V is TRBV20-1; 16 positions match TRBD2. The source of this sequence is a male donor with ankylosing spondylitis or in good health (not recorded which). The DNA of the CDR3 is TGCAGTGCTAGGGGGACTAGCGGGAGGGGGAGGGAGCAGTTCTTC. It is translated as CSARGTSGRGREQFF.